This is a list of T cell receptor beta chains from one sample in a study of shared clonotypes between healthy human individuals. Assay used: immunoSEQ multiplex PCR; TCRdb lists only in-frame clones, some missing. The data hold about 360,000 clones, with around 79% observed a single time. Sample: memory CD4+ T cells sorted from blood. These receptors were collected from a man aged 30-40 years in good health. Each CDR3 is given with its conserved first and last residue. D genes are given only for firm matches. The size entry is marked missing in some rows and otherwise reads once, few, many or a size class.

V	D	size	J	DNA	CDR3
TRBV5-5	NA	NA	TRBJ2-7	TGTGCCAGCAGCTTTGGAGGGGGGGCCTACGAGCAGTACTTC	CASSFGGGAYEQYF
TRBV6-5	TRBD2	few	TRBJ2-7	TGTGCCAGCAGAGGGACTACCTCCTACGAGCAGTACTTC	CASRGTTSYEQYF
TRBV9	NA	NA	TRBJ1-2	TGTGCCAGCAGCGTAGTTGGAGGGAATGGTGGCTATGGCTACACCTTC	CASSVVGGNGGYGYTF
TRBV18	NA	NA	TRBJ1-1	TGTGCCAGCTCCAAGTCTCCAGCGAACACTGAAGCTTTCTTT	CASSKSPANTEAFF
TRBV5-4	NA	NA	TRBJ2-7	TGTGCCAGCGCCAGGGGTACTACCTACGAGCAGTACTTC	CASARGTTYEQYF
TRBV5-1	TRBD1	few	TRBJ1-3	TGCGCCAGCAGCTCCCTGGGACAGGGCTCTGGAAACACCATATATTTT	CASSSLGQGSGNTIYF
TRBV5-1	NA	NA	TRBJ2-3	TGCGCCAGCAGCCCCCCGGGAAGCGGCACAGATACGCAGTATTTT	CASSPPGSGTDTQYF
TRBV13	NA	NA	TRBJ1-4	TGTGCCAGCAGCTCATCACAGGGAGCAGGGGAAAAACTGTTTTTT	CASSSSQGAGEKLFF
TRBV5-4	NA	NA	TRBJ2-5	TGTGCCAGCAGCCCAAGGGACGCCGTAGAGACCCAGTACTTC	CASSPRDAVETQYF
TRBV19	TRBD2	NA	TRBJ2-3	TGTGCCAGTAGTATAGATGTAGCGGGAACGCAGTATTTT	CASSIDVAGTQYF
TRBV20-1	NA	few	TRBJ2-3	TGCAGTGGCGAGGCGGGGCCTGGGTATTTT	CSGEAGPGYF
TRBV29-1	NA	NA	TRBJ1-1	TGCAGCGTTGACCAGGCGGGCACTGAAGCTTTCTTT	CSVDQAGTEAFF
TRBV27	TRBD2	NA	TRBJ2-3	TGCGAGAGGCTCGGGACTAGCGGGAGGGCCCGGTTGACAGATACGCAGTATTTT	CERLGTSGRARLTDTQYF
TRBV25-1	NA	NA	TRBJ2-5	TGTGCCAGTCGGGCGGAGAGGGAAGAGACCCAGTACTTC	CASRAEREETQYF
TRBV15	NA	once	TRBJ2-3	TGTGCCACCAGCAGGACTAGACTTGGAGGCACAGATACGCAGTATTTT	CATSRTRLGGTDTQYF
TRBV28	TRBD1	few	TRBJ2-7	TGTGCCAGCAGTTTCGGTTTGATAGGGACAGGTGAGGGAGAGCAGTACTTC	CASSFGLIGTGEGEQYF